These 12 T cell receptor beta chains were all obtained from the same sample, sequenced in a study of Graves' ophthalmopathy and Graves' hyperthyroidism. Scientists amplified the TCR beta CDR3 regions from RNA transcripts. RT-PCR was first run with HTBI primers, then multiplex PCR in a second round. A single record per CDR3 protein comes from TCRdb applying MiXCR to the multiplex PCR reads. Seen here are about 1.2 million distinct CDR3 sequences, about two fifths observed once, and the top ten hold approximately 10%. The sequencing input was peripheral blood or thyroid tissue (not recorded which). The receptors were sampled from an adult man with Graves' hyperthyroidism.

This clonotype was seen ten or more times. The V gene is TRBV2, the J gene TRBJ2-5; D remains unclear. CDR1 and CDR2 (germline): SNHLY, FYNNEI. V was shortened by 7 bases and J by 3 bases, with 3 bases between the two germline ends. The CDR3 consists of 10 residues. CDR3 coding DNA: TGTGCCAGCACTAAAGAGACCCAGTACTTC. Translating gives CASTKETQYF.

This clonotype came up many times. The rearrangement joins TRBV9 to TRBJ2-7; TRBD1 matches 7 bases. This CDR3 contains 14 residues. After removal of 2 bases from V and 2 bases from J, the junction contained 4 bases not matched to a gene. Germline CDR1 reads SGDLS; CDR2 reads YYNGEE. CDR3 in DNA: TGTGCCAGCAGCGTCGGGACAGCAGCCTACGAGCAGTACTTC. This codes for CASSVGTAAYEQYF.

Ten or more counts support this clonotype. The genes are TRBV29-1 and TRBJ1-4, with 8 bases fitting TRBD1. V gave up 1 base and J gave up 8 bases; unmatched junction bases: 12. CDR1 and CDR2 from the germline V gene are SQVTM and ANQGSEA. This CDR3 has 16 amino acids. The CDR3 protein is CSVEVVKDRAGEKLFF. CDR3 coding DNA: TGCAGCGTTGAAGTAGTAAAGGACAGGGCTGGGGAAAAACTGTTTTTT.

V is TRBV25-1 and J is TRBJ2-3; 8 positions agree with TRBD1. CDR1 and CDR2 from the germline V gene are MGHDK and SYGVNS. The CDR3 contains 18 residues. V shed 6 bases and J 1 base; nucleotides not matched to a gene: 15. The CDR3 DNA is TGTGCCAGCAGCCGAGGATCAGGGGGCCAATTCGGCACAGATACGCAGTATTTT. This sequence encodes CASSRGSGGQFGTDTQYF.

This clonotype was detected only a few times. The chain uses TRBV2 and TRBJ2-5; D is ambiguous. The germline CDR1 and CDR2 sequences are SNHLY and FYNNEI. The CDR3 is 11 amino acids. V lost 8 bases and J lost 5, with 9 bases in between. CDR3 protein: CASEGWETQYF. CDR3 nucleotide sequence: TGTGCCAGCGAAGGATGGGAGACCCAGTACTTC. Filled out from reference TRBV2 and TRBJ2-5, the complete variable domain reads EPEVTQTPSHQVTQMGQEVILRCVPISNHLYFYWYRQILGQKVEFLVSFYNNEISEKSEIFDDQFSVERPDGSNFTLKIRSTKLEDSAMYFCASEGWETQYFGPGTRLLVL.

This clonotype occurred a few times. The chain carries TRBV11-2 and TRBJ1-2; 10 bases are shared with TRBD1. Germline trimming cut 6 bases from V and 7 bases from J; bases unmatched to any gene: 11. Germline assignment: CDR1 SGHAT and CDR2 FQNNGV. The CDR3 spans 15 residues. The CDR3 DNA follows: TGTGCCAGCAGTTTGACAGGGGGCGCGACGTCTGGCTACACCTTC. Translation gives CASSLTGGATSGYTF.

Many counts were recorded for this clonotype. The rearrangement joins TRBV7-9 to TRBJ1-5; 7 bases agree with TRBD1. V trimming: 5 bases; J trimming: 8 bases; junction bases outside the gene matches: 9. CDR1 and CDR2 (germline): SEHNR, FQNEAQ (reference sequence). There are 14 residues in the CDR3. The CDR3 sequence is CASSRTGRREPQHF. CDR3 nucleotides: TGTGCCAGCAGCCGGACAGGTCGTAGGGAGCCCCAGCATTTT.

The count of this clonotype is one. The gene calls are TRBV20-1 and TRBJ1-2; 8 bases align to TRBD1. The CDR3 extends over 14 amino acids. Germline CDR1 and CDR2: DFQATT and SNEGSKA (reference sequence). V lost 0 bases to trimming and J lost 8 bases; unmatched junction nucleotides: 8. Here the CDR3 DNA reads TGCAGTGCTAGAGATCTTGACAGGGGAGTCGGCTACACCTTC. This translates into CSARDLDRGVGYTF.

In this sample, this clonotype turned up a few times. The rearrangement links TRBV7-9 to TRBJ2-5; the D gene is possibly TRBD2 (6 bases). The CDR3 runs to 13 residues. Trimming left V 3 bases short and J 5 bases short, with 10 bases between. From germline, CDR1 is SEHNR and CDR2 FQNEAQ (reference sequence). The CDR3 protein is CASSFRGVETQYF. The DNA for the CDR3 is TGTGCCAGCAGCTTTCGCGGGGTTGAGACCCAGTACTTC.

For this clonotype: At one end the junction does not follow the germline gene, possibly because of a read error. The chain joins TRBV7-9 to TRBJ1-4, with a tentative D call TRBD1 (5 bases). This CDR3 is 15 amino acids long. Germline loops: CDR1 SEHNR, CDR2 FQNEAQ (reference sequence). Written as DNA, the CDR3 is TGTGCCGGCAGCTGGACCGGGACCCCTAATGAAAAACTGTTTTTT. Amino acids: CAGSWTGTPNEKLFF. Using reference TRBV7-9 and TRBJ1-4 for the parts outside the CDR3, the full variable domain is DTGVSQNPRHKITKRGQNVTFRCDPISEHNRLYWYRQTLGQGPEFLTYFQNEAQLEKSRLLSDRFSAERPKGSFSTLEIQRTEQGDSAMYLCAGSWTGTPNEKLFFGSGTQLSVL.

The chain couples TRBV7-6 to TRBJ2-5; tentatively, D is TRBD1 or TRBD2 (5 bases each). Looked up from germline, CDR1 is SGHVS and CDR2 is FNYEAQ. The CDR3 loop spans 15 amino acids. V lost 5 bases, J lost 2 bases, and 15 bases lay in between. CDR3 in amino acids: CASSKETGTQETQYF. CDR3 DNA sequence: TGTGCCAGCAGCAAAGAAACCGGGACGCAAGAGACCCAGTACTTC.

This clonotype was counted between two and nine times. V usage is TRBV9 and J usage is TRBJ2-7; weak D call: TRBD1 (6 bases). This CDR3 comprises 15 residues. Trimming took 3 bases from V and 7 from J, leaving 20 bases between them. Germline assignment: CDR1 SGDLS and CDR2 YYNGEE. CDR3 protein: CASSEQGWVQEEQYF. Written as DNA, the CDR3 is TGTGCCAGCAGCGAGCAGGGGTGGGTGCAAGAAGAGCAGTACTTC.